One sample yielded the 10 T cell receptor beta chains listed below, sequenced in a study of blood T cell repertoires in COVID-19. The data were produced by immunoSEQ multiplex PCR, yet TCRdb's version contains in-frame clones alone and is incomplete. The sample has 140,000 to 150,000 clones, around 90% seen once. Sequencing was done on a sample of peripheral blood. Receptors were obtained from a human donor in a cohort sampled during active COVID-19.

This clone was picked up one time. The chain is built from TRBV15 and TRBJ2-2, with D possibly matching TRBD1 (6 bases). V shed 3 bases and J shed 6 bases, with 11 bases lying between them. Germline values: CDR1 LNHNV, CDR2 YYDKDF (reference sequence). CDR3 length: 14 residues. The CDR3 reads CATSRDTGPGELFF. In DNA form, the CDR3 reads TGTGCCACCAGCAGGGATACAGGGCCCGGGGAGCTGTTTTTT.

The CDR3 region has the DNA TGTGCCAGCAGTCAGCAGCTTGGAGACTACGAGCAGTACTTC. Encoded protein: CASSQQLGDYEQYF. The chain uses TRBV5-4 and TRBJ2-7; D is uncertain. CDR3 length: 14 residues. V shed 5 bases and J shed 3 bases, with 15 bases lying between them. Per the germline V gene, CDR1 is SGHNT and CDR2 is YYREEE (reference sequence).

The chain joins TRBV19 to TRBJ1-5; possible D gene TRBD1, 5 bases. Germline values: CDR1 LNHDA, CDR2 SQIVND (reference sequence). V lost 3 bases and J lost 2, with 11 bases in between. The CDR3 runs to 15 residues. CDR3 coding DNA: TGTGCCAGTAGTATGAGGAGGGGAGGCAATCAGCCCCAGCATTTT. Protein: CASSMRRGGNQPQHF.

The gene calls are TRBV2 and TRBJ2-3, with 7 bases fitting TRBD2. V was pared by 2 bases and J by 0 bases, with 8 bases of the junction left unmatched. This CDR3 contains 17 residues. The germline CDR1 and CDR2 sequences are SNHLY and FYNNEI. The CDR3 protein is CASSELRSGASTDTQYF. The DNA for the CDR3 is TGTGCCAGCAGTGAACTTAGGAGCGGGGCTAGCACAGATACGCAGTATTTT.

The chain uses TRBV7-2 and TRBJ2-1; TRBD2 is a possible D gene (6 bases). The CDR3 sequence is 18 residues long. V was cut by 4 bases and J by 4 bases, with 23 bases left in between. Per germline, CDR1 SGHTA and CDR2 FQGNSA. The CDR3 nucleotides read TGTGCCAGCAGCTCCGGACTGGGGGGATTCATAGGATACAATGAGCAGTTCTTC. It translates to CASSSGLGGFIGYNEQFF. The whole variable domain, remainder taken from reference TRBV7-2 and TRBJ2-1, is GAGVSQSPSNKVTEKGKDVELRCDPISGHTALYWYRQSLGQGLEFLIYFQGNSAPDKSGLPSDRFSAERTGGSVSTLTIQRTQQEDSAVYLCASSSGLGGFIGYNEQFFGPGTRLTVL.

CDR3 region: CASRLSGGHNEQFF. Written as DNA, the CDR3 is TGTGCCAGTAGACTTAGCGGGGGCCACAATGAGCAGTTCTTC. The V call is TRBV19, the J call TRBJ2-1; 9 bases are a match to TRBD2. CDR3 length: 14 residues. The ends lost 6 bases at V and 5 bases at J; junction bases unmatched: 5. Germline loops: CDR1 LNHDA, CDR2 SQIVND (reference sequence).

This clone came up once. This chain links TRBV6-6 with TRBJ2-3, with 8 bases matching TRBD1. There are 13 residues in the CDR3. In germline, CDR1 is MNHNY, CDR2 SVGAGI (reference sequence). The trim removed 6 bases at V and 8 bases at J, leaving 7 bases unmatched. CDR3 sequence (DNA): TGTGCCAGCAGAGAGCAGGGGGCCGGTACGCAGTATTTT. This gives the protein CASREQGAGTQYF.

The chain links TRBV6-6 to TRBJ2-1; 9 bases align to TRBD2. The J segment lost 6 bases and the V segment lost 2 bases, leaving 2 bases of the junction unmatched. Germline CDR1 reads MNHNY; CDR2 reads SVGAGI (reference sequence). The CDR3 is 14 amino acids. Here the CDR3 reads CASSYPTSGNEQFF. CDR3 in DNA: TGTGCCAGCAGTTACCCGACTAGCGGCAATGAGCAGTTCTTC.

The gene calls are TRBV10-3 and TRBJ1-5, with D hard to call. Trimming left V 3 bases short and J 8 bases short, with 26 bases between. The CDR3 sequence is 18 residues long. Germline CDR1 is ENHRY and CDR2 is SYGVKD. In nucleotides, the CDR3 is TGTGCCATCAGTGAAAAGGGCAGGACTGCAAGCGGGTGGGAGCCCCAGCATTTT. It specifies CAISEKGRTASGWEPQHF.

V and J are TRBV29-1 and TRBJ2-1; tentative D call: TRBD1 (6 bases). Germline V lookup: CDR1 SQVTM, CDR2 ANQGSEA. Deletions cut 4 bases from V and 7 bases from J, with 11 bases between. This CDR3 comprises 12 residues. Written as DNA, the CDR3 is TGCAGCGTTGGGGACCAGGGGAATGAGCAGTTCTTC. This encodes CSVGDQGNEQFF.